The table lists the clone carrying this T cell receptor beta chain with a few counts. Antigen specificity is unknown. Assembly of TCR beta libraries relied on iRepertoire HTBI primers together with Arm-PCR of CDR3 regions. TCRdb called the multiplex PCR reads again in MiXCR, with one record for every CDR3 protein. The sample contains under 450,000 distinct CDR3 sequences, 20% to 30% of which appear only once. Germline assignment: CDR1 SQVTM and CDR2 ANQGSEA. The ends lost 7 bases at V and 0 bases at J; junction bases unmatched: 5. The CDR3 length is 13 residues. The time point was: persistent/refractory GD, antithyroid drugs over 5 years with positive TRAb. PBMC RNA was the source of the TCR library. The authors drew 8.5 to 9.5 milliliters of peripheral blood into EDTA tubes. The sample originates from a study of regulatory T cells in long-lasting Graves disease. Study overall: Over 5 years of antithyroid drugs with positive TSH receptor antibodies was taken to mean persistent Graves' disease. Overall study findings and caveats: There was favoring of TRBV28, TRBJ1-2 and TRBJ2-5 in persistent disease.

Source: peripheral blood mononuclear cells (PBMCs), taken when the disease was refractory, from a patient treated with antithyroid drugs. This sequence originates from a female donor with Graves disease. This chain uses TRBV29-1 with TRBJ1-1; 7 bases map to TRBD1. The CDR3 DNA follows: TGCAGCGGGAGGACAGGAATGAACACTGAAGCTTTCTTT. It codes for CSGRTGMNTEAFF.